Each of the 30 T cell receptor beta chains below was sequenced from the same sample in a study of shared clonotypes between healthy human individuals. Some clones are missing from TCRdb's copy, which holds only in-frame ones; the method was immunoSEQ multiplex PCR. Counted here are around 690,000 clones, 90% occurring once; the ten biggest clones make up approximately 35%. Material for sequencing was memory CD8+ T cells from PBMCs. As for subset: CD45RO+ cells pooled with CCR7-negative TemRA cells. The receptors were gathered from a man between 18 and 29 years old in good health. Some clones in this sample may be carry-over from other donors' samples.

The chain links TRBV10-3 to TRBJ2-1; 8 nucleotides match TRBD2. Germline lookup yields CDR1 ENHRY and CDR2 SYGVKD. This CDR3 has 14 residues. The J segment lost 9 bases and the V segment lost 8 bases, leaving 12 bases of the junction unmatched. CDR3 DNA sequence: TGTGCCATCCGCGTTAGCGGGATCGCGGGTGAGCAGTTCTTC. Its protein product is CAIRVSGIAGEQFF.

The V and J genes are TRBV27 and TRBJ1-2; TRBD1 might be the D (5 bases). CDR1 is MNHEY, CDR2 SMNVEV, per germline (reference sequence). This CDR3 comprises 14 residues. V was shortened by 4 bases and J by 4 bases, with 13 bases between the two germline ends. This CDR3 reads CASSWGRVGYGYTF. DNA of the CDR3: TGTGCCAGCAGTTGGGGCAGGGTGGGCTATGGCTACACCTTC.

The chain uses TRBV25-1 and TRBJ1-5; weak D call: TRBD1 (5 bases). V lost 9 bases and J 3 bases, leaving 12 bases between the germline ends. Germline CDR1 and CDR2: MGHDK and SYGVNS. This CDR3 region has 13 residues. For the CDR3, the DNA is TGTGCCAGGGGGGAGGGCCTCAATCAGCCCCAGCATTTT. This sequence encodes CARGEGLNQPQHF. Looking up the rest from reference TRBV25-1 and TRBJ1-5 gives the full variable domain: EADIYQTPRYLVIGTGKKITLECSQTMGHDKMYWYQQDPGMELHLIHYSYGVNSTEKGDLSSESTVSRIRTEHFPLTLESARPSHTSQYLCARGEGLNQPQHFGDGTRLSIL.

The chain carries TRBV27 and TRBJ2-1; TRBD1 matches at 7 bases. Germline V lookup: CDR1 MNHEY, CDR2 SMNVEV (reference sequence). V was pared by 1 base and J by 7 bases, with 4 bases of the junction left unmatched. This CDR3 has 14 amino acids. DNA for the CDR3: TGTGCCAGCAGTTTATGGCCGGGACAGAATGAGCAGTTCTTC. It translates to CASSLWPGQNEQFF.

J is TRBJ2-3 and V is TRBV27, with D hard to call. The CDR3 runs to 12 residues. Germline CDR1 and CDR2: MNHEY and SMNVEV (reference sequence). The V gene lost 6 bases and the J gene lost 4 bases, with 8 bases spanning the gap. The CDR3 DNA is TGTGCCAGCAGCAGCACTTCAGATACGCAGTATTTT. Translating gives CASSSTSDTQYF.

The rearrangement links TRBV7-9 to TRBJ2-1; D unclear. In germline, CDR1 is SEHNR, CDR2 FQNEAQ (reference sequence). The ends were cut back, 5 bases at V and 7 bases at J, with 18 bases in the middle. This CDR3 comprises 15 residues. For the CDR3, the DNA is TGTGCCAGCAGCCCTCGGGTCTCAGGAGTAAATGAGCAGTTCTTC. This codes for CASSPRVSGVNEQFF.

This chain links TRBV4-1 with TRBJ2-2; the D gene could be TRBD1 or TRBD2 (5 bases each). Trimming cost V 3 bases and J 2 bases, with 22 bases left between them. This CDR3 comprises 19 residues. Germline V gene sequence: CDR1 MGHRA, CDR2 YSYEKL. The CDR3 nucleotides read TGCGCCAGCAGCCACCCAGGAGAGACAGACTACTATAACACCGGGGAGCTGTTTTTT. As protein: CASSHPGETDYYNTGELFF.

The chain's CDR3 is CASLAAWDRGEKLFF. The CDR3 bases are TGTGCCAGTTTGGCAGCCTGGGACCGGGGCGAAAAACTGTTTTTT. V and J are TRBV19 and TRBJ1-4; D might be TRBD1 (5 bases). V lost 8 bases and J lost 8, with 21 bases in between. The CDR3 sequence is 15 residues long. Germline assignment: CDR1 LNHDA and CDR2 SQIVND (reference sequence). Full variable domain (rest looked up from reference TRBV19 and TRBJ1-4): DGGITQSPKYLFRKEGQNVTLSCEQNLNHDAMYWYRQDPGQGLRLIYYSQIVNDFQKGDIAEGYSVSREKKESFPLTVTSAQKNPTAFYLCASLAAWDRGEKLFFGSGTQLSVL.

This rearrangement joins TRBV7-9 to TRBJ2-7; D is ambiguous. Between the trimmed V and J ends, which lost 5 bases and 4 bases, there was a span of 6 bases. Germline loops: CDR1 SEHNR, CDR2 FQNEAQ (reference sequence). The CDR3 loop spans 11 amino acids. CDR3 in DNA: TGTGCCAGCAGCCCTCAATACGAGCAGTACTTC. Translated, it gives CASSPQYEQYF.

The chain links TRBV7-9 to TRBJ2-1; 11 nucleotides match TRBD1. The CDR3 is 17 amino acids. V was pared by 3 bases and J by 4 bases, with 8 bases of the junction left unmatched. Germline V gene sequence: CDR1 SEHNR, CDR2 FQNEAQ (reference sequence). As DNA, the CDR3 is TGTGCCAGCAGCTTCCCCGGACAGGGGGCTTTATACAATGAGCAGTTCTTC. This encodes CASSFPGQGALYNEQFF.

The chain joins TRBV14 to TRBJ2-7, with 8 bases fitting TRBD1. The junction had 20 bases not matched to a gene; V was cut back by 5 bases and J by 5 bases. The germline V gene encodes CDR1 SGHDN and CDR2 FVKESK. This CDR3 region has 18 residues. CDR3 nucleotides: TGTGCCAGCAGCGACACGACATTCCGGGACAGGCCTTCGGACGAGCAGTACTTC. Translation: CASSDTTFRDRPSDEQYF.

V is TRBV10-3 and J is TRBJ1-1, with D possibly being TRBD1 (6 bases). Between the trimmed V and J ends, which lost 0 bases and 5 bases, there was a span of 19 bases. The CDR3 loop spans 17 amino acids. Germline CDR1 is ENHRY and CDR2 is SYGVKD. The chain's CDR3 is CAISESALKGEWTEAFF. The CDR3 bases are TGTGCCATCAGTGAGTCGGCCCTAAAGGGGGAATGGACTGAAGCTTTCTTT.

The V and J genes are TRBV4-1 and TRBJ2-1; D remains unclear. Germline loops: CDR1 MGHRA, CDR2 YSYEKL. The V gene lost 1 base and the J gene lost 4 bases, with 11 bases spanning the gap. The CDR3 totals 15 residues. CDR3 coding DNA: TGCGCCAGCAGCCAAGCTATGGGGTTATACAATGAGCAGTTCTTC. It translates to CASSQAMGLYNEQFF.

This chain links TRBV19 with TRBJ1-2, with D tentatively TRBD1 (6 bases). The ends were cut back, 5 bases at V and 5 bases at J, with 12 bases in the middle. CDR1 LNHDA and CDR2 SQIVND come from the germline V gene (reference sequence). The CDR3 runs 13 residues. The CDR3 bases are TGTGCCAGTAGTCCCCTCGGACAGTATGGCTACACCTTC. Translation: CASSPLGQYGYTF.

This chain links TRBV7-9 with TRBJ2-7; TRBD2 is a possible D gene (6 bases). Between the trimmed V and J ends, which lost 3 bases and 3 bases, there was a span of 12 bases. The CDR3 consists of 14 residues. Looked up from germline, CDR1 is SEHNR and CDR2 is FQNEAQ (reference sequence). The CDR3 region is CASSFGGNNYEQYF. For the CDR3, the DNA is TGTGCCAGCAGCTTTGGGGGGAATAACTACGAGCAGTACTTC.

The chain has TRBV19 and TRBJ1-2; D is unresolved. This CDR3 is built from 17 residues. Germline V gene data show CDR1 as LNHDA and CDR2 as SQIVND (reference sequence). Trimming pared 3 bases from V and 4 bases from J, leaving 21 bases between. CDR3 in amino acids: CASSISSASENFYGYTF. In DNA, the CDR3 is TGTGCCAGTAGTATCTCCTCGGCTTCCGAAAACTTCTATGGCTACACCTTC. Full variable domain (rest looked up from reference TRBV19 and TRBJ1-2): DGGITQSPKYLFRKEGQNVTLSCEQNLNHDAMYWYRQDPGQGLRLIYYSQIVNDFQKGDIAEGYSVSREKKESFPLTVTSAQKNPTAFYLCASSISSASENFYGYTFGSGTRLTVV.

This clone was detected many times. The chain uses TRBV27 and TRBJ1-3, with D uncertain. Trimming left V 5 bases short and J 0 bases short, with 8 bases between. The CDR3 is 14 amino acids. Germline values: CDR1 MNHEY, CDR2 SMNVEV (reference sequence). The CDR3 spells CASSPKSSGNTIYF. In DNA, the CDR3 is TGTGCCAGCAGTCCCAAGAGCTCTGGAAACACCATATATTTT.

The CDR3: CASSHTGLSGANVLTF. CDR3 sequence (DNA): TGTGCCAGCAGCCACACAGGTCTCTCTGGGGCCAACGTCCTGACTTTC. The chain joins TRBV13 to TRBJ2-6, with D perhaps TRBD1 (5 bases). The germline V gene has CDR1 PRHDT and CDR2 FYEKMQ (reference sequence). The CDR3 contains 16 residues. Trimming shortened V by 5 bases and J by 0 bases, and 11 bases separated the two germline ends.

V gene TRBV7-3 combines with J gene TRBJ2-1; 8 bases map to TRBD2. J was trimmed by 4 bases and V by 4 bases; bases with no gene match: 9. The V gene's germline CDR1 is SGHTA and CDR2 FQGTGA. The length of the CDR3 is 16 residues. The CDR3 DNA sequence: TGTGCCAGCAGCTCTAATCCGGCTAGCGGGTACAATGAGCAGTTCTTC. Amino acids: CASSSNPASGYNEQFF.

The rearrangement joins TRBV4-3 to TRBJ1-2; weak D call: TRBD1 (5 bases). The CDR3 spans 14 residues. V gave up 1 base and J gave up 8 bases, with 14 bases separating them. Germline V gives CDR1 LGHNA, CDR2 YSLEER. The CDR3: CASSQGQYLGGYTF. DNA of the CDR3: TGCGCCAGCAGCCAAGGACAGTACCTGGGGGGCTACACCTTC.

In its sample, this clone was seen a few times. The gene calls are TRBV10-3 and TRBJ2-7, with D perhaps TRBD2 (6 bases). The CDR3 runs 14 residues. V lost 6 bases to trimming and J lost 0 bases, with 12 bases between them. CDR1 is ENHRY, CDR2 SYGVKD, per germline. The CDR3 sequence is CAIRRAGSSYEQYF. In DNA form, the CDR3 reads TGTGCCATCAGACGGGCCGGGAGCTCCTACGAGCAGTACTTC.

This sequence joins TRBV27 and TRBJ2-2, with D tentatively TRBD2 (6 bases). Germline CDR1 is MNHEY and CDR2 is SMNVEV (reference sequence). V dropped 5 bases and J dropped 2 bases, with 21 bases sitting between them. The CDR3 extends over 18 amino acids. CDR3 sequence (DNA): TGTGCCAGCAGTCCGGCCGCTTTGGGGGGAGGAAACACCGGGGAGCTGTTTTTT. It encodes CASSPAALGGGNTGELFF.

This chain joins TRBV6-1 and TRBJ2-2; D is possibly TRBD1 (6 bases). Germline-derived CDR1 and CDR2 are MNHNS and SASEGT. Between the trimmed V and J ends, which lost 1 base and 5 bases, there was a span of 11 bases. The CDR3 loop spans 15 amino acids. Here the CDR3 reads CASSEVARGTGELFF. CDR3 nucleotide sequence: TGTGCCAGCAGTGAAGTAGCGAGGGGGACCGGGGAGCTGTTTTTT.

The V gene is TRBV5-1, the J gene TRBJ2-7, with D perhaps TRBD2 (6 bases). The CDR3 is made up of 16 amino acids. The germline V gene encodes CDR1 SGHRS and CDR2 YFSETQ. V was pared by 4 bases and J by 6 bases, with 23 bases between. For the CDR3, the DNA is TGCGCCAGCAGCGGCGGGGATTGGGAGGAGTTCTTCGAGCAGTACTTC. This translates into CASSGGDWEEFFEQYF.

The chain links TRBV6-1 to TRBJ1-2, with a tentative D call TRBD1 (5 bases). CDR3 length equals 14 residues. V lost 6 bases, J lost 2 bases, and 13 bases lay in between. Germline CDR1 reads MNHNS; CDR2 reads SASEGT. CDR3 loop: CASRESGGNYGYTF. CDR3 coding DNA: TGTGCCAGCAGGGAGTCTGGGGGAAACTATGGCTACACCTTC.

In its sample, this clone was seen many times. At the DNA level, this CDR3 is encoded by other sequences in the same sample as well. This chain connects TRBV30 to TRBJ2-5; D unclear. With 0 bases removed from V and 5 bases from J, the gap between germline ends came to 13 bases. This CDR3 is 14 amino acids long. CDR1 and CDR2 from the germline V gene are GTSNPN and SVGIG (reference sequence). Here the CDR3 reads CAWSVSKGRETQYF. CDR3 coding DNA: TGTGCCTGGAGTGTTTCGAAGGGAAGGGAGACCCAGTACTTC. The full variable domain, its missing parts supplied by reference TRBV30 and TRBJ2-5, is SQTIHQWPATLVQPVGSPLSLECTVEGTSNPNLYWYRQAAGRGLQLLFYSVGIGQISSEVPQNLSASRPQDRQFILSSKKLLLSDSGFYLCAWSVSKGRETQYFGPGTRLLVL.

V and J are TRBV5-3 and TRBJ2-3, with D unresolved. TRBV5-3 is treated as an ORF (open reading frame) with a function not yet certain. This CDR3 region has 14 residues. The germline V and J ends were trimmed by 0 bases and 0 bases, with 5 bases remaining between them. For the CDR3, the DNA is TGTGCCAGAAGCTTGGCGGTGAGCACAGATACGCAGTATTTT. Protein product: CARSLAVSTDTQYF.

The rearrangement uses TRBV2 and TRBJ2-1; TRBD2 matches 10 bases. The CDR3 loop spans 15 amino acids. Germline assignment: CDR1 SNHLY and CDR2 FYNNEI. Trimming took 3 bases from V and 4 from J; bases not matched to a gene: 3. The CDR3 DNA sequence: TGTGCCAGCAGTGACCGGACTAGCGGATACAATGAGCAGTTCTTC. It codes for CASSDRTSGYNEQFF. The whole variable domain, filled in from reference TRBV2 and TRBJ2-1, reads EPEVTQTPSHQVTQMGQEVILRCVPISNHLYFYWYRQILGQKVEFLVSFYNNEISEKSEIFDDQFSVERPDGSNFTLKIRSTKLEDSAMYFCASSDRTSGYNEQFFGPGTRLTVL.

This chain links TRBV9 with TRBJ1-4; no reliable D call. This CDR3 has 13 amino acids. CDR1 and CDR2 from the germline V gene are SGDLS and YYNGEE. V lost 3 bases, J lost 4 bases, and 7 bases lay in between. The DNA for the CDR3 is TGTGCCAGCAGCGGGAAGGGTAATGAAAAACTGTTTTTT. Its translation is CASSGKGNEKLFF.

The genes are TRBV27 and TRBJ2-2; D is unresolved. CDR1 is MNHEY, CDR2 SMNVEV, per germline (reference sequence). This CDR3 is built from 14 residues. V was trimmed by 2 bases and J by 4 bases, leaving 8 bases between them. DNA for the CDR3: TGTGCCAGCAGTTTAATGGCTAGCACCGGGGAGCTGTTTTTT. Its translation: CASSLMASTGELFF.